The clone carrying this T cell receptor beta chain occurred a few times. Its antigen is still unknown. This sample is part of a study of blood T cells in healthy people across ages. The study, taken as a whole, reports: Among T cells, TCR beta diversity per million cells dropped roughly linearly as age rose.

The donors, healthy Caucasians from Russia, were aged roughly 6 to 100. Peripheral blood from each donor was collected in a volume of roughly 9.2 milliliters. The study isolated at least 6.5 million PBMCs from each sample. The authors ran a second PCR of about 7 to 11 cycles using a sample-barcoded 5' primer and a J-beta primer mix. Each CDR3 protein gets one entry after TCRdb re-called the 5' RACE reads with MiXCR. The sample includes 650,000 to 1,000,000 distinct CDR3 sequences, around 34% of them seen just once. V dropped 2 bases and J dropped 4 bases, with 12 bases sitting between them. The CDR3 covers 14 residues. Germline CDR1 and CDR2: SGHTA and FQGTGA.

This TCR came from a man aged 18 to 30 in good health. The chain joins TRBV7-3 to TRBJ2-7, with D perhaps matching TRBD2 (6 bases). The source material was blood. CDR3 sequence reads: CASSLLSGPYEQYF. As DNA, the CDR3 is TGTGCCAGCAGCTTACTCAGCGGGCCTTACGAGCAGTACTTC.